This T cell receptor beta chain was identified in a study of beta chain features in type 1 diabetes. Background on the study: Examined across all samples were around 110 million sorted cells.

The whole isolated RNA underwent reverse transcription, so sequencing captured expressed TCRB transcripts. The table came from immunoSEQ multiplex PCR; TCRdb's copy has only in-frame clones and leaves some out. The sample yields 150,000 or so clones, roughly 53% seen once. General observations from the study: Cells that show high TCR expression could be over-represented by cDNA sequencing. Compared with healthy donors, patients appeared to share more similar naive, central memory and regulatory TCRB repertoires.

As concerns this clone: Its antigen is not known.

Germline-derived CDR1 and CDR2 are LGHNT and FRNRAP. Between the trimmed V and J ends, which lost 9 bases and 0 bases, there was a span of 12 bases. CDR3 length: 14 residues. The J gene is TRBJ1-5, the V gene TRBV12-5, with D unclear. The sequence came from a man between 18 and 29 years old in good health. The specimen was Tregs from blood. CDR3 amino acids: CASGPGNSNQPQHF. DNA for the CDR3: TGTGCTAGCGGCCCAGGAAATAGCAATCAGCCCCAGCATTTT.